This T cell receptor (beta chain) was obtained from a study of cytomegalovirus exposure and HLA in healthy donors. General study points: The study designated 150 to 200 TCR beta chains cytomegalovirus-associated. A classifier reportedly called cytomegalovirus status with high sensitivity and specificity. The sole available immune exposure information was CMV serostatus. Most TCR sequences were seen very rarely across donors, but some public TCRs occurred in many.

About this clone itself: Its antigen remains unidentified.

Use of 60 Vbeta and 13 Jbeta primers characterized the PCR. Clones were sequenced by immunoSEQ multiplex PCR, and TCRdb holds only the in-frame ones, with some missing. The table has about 120,000 clones, about 70% seen once. The CDR3 covers 13 residues. V lost 5 bases and J lost 4, with 8 bases in between. The germline V gene encodes CDR1 MNHEY and CDR2 SMNVEV (reference sequence). The sequencing input was PBMCs. The chain joins TRBV27 to TRBJ2-2; a weak D match, TRBD2 (5 bases). This TCR was sampled from a woman in her thirties or forties in good health and CMV-seropositive. The CDR3 here is CASSPGVTGELFF. The CDR3 DNA reads TGTGCCAGCAGTCCCGGGGTCACCGGGGAGCTGTTTTTT.